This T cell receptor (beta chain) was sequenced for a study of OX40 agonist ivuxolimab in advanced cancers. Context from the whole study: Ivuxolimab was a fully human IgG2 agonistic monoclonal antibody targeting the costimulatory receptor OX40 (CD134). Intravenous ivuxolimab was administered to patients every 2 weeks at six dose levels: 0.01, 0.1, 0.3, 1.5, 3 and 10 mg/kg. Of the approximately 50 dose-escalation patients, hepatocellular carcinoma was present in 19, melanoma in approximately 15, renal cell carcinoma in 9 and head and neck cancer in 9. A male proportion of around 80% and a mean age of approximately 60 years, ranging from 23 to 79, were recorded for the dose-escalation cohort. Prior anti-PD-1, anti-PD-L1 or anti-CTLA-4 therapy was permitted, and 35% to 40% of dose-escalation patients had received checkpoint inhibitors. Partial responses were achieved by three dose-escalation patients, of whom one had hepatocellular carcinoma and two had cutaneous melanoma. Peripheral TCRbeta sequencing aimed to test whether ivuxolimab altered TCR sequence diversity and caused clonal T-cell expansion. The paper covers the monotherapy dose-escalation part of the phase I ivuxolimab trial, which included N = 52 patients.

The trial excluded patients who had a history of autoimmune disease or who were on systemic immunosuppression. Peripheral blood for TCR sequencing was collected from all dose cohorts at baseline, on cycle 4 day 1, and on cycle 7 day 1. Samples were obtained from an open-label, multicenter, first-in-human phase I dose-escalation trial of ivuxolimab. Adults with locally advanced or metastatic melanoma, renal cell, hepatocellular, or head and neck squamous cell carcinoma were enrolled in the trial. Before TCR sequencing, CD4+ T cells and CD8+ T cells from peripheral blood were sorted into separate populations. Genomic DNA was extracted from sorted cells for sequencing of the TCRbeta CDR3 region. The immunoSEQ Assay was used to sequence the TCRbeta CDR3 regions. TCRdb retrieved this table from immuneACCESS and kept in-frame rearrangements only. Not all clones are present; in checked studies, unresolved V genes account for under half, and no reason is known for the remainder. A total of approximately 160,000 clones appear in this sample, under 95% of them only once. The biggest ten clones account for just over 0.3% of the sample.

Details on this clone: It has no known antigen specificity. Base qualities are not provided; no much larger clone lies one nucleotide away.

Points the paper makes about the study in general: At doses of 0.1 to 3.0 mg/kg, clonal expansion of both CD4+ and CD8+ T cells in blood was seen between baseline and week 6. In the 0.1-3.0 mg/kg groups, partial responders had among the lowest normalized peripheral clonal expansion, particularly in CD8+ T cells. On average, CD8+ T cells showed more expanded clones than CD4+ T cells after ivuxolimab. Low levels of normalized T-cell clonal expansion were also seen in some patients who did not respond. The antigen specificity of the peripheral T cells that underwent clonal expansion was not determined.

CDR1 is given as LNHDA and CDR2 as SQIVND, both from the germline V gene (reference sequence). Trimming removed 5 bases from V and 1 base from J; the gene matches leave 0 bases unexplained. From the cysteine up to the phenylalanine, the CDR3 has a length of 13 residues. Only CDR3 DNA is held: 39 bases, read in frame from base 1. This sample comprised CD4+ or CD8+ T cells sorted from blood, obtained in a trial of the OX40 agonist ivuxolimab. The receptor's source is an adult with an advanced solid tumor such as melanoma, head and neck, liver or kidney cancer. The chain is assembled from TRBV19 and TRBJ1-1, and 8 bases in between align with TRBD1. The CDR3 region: CASSGQGNTEAFF. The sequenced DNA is TGTGCCAGTAGTGGACAGGGGAACACTGAAGCTTTCTTT.